The 21 T cell receptor beta chains below all came from one sample that was sequenced in a study of blood T cell repertoires in COVID-19 (dated by TCRdb to the early 2020s). The method behind the library was the immunoSEQ multiplex PCR assay. TCRdb limited this immuneACCESS table to in-frame rearrangements with V and J called. A share of clones is missing; checked studies link under half to unresolved V genes, and the rest is unexplained. The sample has around 320,000 clones on record, 75% to 90% of them singletons. Around 2.1% of the sample goes to the ten largest clones. The specimen sequenced was peripheral blood. The receptor set was obtained from a man between 18 and 35 years old with active or convalescent COVID-19.

The chain recombines TRBV18 with TRBJ2-3, with TRBD1 as a possible D gene (5 bases). The CDR3 has 15 amino acids. Germline loops: CDR1 KGHSH, CDR2 LQKENI. The V end lost 6 bases, the J end lost 2 bases, and 15 bases lay between the germline ends. The CDR3: CASSQTDANTDTQYF. In DNA, the CDR3 is TGTGCCAGCTCCCAGACAGACGCTAACACAGATACGCAGTATTTT.

The rearrangement uses TRBV5-1 and TRBJ1-5; no clear D. The germline gives CDR1 SGHRS, CDR2 YFSETQ. V lost 0 bases and J lost 4, with 11 bases in between. The CDR3 is 15 residues long. CDR3 in amino acids: CASSLGDLPNQPQHF. The CDR3 DNA follows: TGCGCCAGCAGCTTGGGCGATCTCCCTAATCAGCCCCAGCATTTT.

V usage is TRBV27 and J usage is TRBJ2-1; maybe TRBD2 (6 bases). Per the germline V gene, CDR1 is MNHEY and CDR2 is SMNVEV (reference sequence). The ends were cut back, 4 bases at V and 2 bases at J, with 12 bases in the middle. The CDR3 runs 15 residues. The CDR3 sequence: CASSSSGVAYNEQFF. Written as DNA, the CDR3 is TGTGCCAGCAGTTCGTCGGGGGTTGCCTACAATGAGCAGTTCTTC.

V usage is TRBV19 and J usage is TRBJ1-2; TRBD1 might be the D (5 bases). The CDR3 length is 14 residues. The germline V and J ends were trimmed by 4 bases and 4 bases, with 13 bases remaining between them. The V gene's germline CDR1 is LNHDA and CDR2 SQIVND (reference sequence). The CDR3: CASSSPDRVYGYTF. The CDR3 region has the DNA TGTGCCAGTAGTAGCCCCGACAGAGTCTATGGCTACACCTTC.

The rearrangement uses TRBV28 and TRBJ2-7; D may be TRBD2 (6 bases). The CDR3 consists of 15 residues. The germline gives CDR1 MDHEN, CDR2 SYDVKM. V shed 8 bases and J shed 0 bases, with 17 bases lying between them. CDR3 coding DNA: TGTGCCAGCGGGGGGATAGCGGTGGCCTCCTACGAGCAGTACTTC. It is translated as CASGGIAVASYEQYF.

The rearrangement joins TRBV5-4 to TRBJ2-7; 7 bases are a match to TRBD1. This CDR3 has 14 amino acids. Germline CDR1 reads SGHNT; CDR2 reads YYREEE (reference sequence). The V gene end was trimmed by 7 bases and the J gene end by 0 bases; junction bases not matched to a gene: 7. CDR3 in DNA: TGTGCCAGCCAAGGACAGGAAAACTCCTACGAGCAGTACTTC. Translating it yields CASQGQENSYEQYF.

The rearrangement links TRBV18 to TRBJ2-7; D is possibly TRBD2 (5 bases). Germline values: CDR1 KGHSH, CDR2 LQKENI. The CDR3 is made up of 14 amino acids. V was trimmed by 3 bases and J by 5 bases, leaving 14 bases between them. CDR3 sequence (DNA): TGTGCCAGCTCACCGTCAGTCGGGGTCGACGAGCAGTACTTC. This sequence encodes CASSPSVGVDEQYF. The whole variable domain, remainder taken from reference TRBV18 and TRBJ2-7, is NAGVMQNPRHLVRRRGQEARLRCSPMKGHSHVYWYRQLPEEGLKFMVYLQKENIIDESGMPKERFSAEFPKEGPSILRIQQVVRGDSAAYFCASSPSVGVDEQYFGPGTRLTVT.

This clone was detected a few times. This chain uses TRBV6-6 with TRBJ1-3, with 7 bases fitting TRBD1. V was clipped by 5 bases and J by 0 bases; unmatched bases: 4. The CDR3 is made up of 15 amino acids. Per germline, CDR1 MNHNY and CDR2 SVGAGI (reference sequence). The CDR3 DNA reads TGTGCCAGCAGTCCCCAGGGGGGCTCTGGAAACACCATATATTTT. Encoded protein: CASSPQGGSGNTIYF.

This clone was observed a handful of times. This chain connects TRBV7-2 to TRBJ2-3; 10 bases are a match to TRBD2. This CDR3 spans 16 amino acids. V was pared by 5 bases and J by 5 bases, with 10 bases of the junction left unmatched. From germline, CDR1 is SGHTA and CDR2 FQGNSA. For the CDR3, the DNA is TGTGCCAGCAGCATTTCCAGCGGGGGGGCCGAAGATACGCAGTATTTT. This gives the protein CASSISSGGAEDTQYF.

The chain links TRBV5-1 to TRBJ2-2; 9 bases are shared with TRBD2. Germline CDR1 SGHRS, CDR2 YFSETQ. The CDR3 extends over 22 amino acids. The V gene end was trimmed by 0 bases and the J gene end by 4 bases; junction bases not matched to a gene: 22. CDR3 amino acids: CASSLDLAGKGRLSPGTGELFF. The DNA for the CDR3 is TGCGCCAGCAGCTTGGATCTAGCGGGGAAGGGCCGTTTGTCGCCTGGCACCGGGGAGCTGTTTTTT.

The chain uses TRBV7-9 and TRBJ2-1; 8 nucleotides align to TRBD2. Germline values: CDR1 SEHNR, CDR2 FQNEAQ (reference sequence). With V trimmed by 1 base and J by 4 bases, 15 bases remained unmatched. The CDR3 extends over 19 amino acids. In DNA, the CDR3 is TGTGCCAGCAGCTTAGTTCCCCTAGCGGGCCCAAGGGAGTACAATGAGCAGTTCTTC. As protein: CASSLVPLAGPREYNEQFF.

This chain uses TRBV6-5 with TRBJ1-2, with 10 bases matching TRBD1. This CDR3 comprises 14 residues. J lost 8 bases, V lost 6 bases, and 9 bases had no gene match. The V gene's germline CDR1 is MNHEY and CDR2 SVGAGI. The CDR3: CASRKTGTGDGYTF. CDR3 DNA sequence: TGTGCCAGCAGAAAAACCGGGACAGGGGACGGCTACACCTTC.

V and J are TRBV6-5 and TRBJ1-5; a weak D match, TRBD1 (5 bases). Germline V lookup: CDR1 MNHEY, CDR2 SVGAGI. This CDR3 has 11 residues. CDR3 DNA sequence: TGTGTCCCGGGGGGGGATCAGCCCCAGCATTTT. Protein sequence: CVPGGDQPQHF.

The chain employs TRBV5-1 and TRBJ1-4; D is unresolved. V lost 2 bases and J 6 bases, leaving 8 bases between the germline ends. CDR1 SGHRS and CDR2 YFSETQ come from the germline V gene. The CDR3 has 13 residues. The CDR3 coding sequence is TGCGCCAGCAGCTTTCGGCGGGATGAAAAACTGTTTTTT. This encodes CASSFRRDEKLFF.

The chain has TRBV10-1 and TRBJ1-3; TRBD1 agrees at 10 bases. V shed 3 bases, J shed 8 bases, and the junction held 13 bases outside the gene matches. Germline CDR1 is WNHNN and CDR2 is SYGVQD (reference sequence). The CDR3 length is 17 residues. In nucleotides, the CDR3 is TGCGCCAGCAGTGAATCAACCCCGGGACAGGGGACCGACACCATATATTTT. This translates into CASSESTPGQGTDTIYF.

CDR3 sequence: CATSRDQGQETQYF. Here the CDR3 DNA reads TGTGCCACCAGCAGAGATCAGGGCCAAGAGACCCAGTACTTC. The V and J genes are TRBV15 and TRBJ2-5; tentatively, D is TRBD1 (5 bases). Trimming shortened V by 0 bases and J by 1 base, and 6 bases separated the two germline ends. The CDR3 spans 14 residues. Looked up from germline, CDR1 is LNHNV and CDR2 is YYDKDF (reference sequence).

As DNA, the CDR3 is TGTGCCATCAGTCCGACTAGCGGGAGCTCCTACAATGAGCAGTTCTTC. It encodes CAISPTSGSSYNEQFF. The chain employs TRBV10-3 and TRBJ2-1; TRBD2 matches at 12 bases. The CDR3 covers 16 residues. Germline trimming cut 5 bases from V and 0 bases from J; bases unmatched to any gene: 2. Germline V gene data show CDR1 as ENHRY and CDR2 as SYGVKD.

V usage is TRBV7-9 and J usage is TRBJ2-1; TRBD2 aligns across 14 bases. Per the germline V gene, CDR1 is SEHNR and CDR2 is FQNEAQ (reference sequence). V lost 3 bases and J lost 8; bases outside the gene matches: 12. The CDR3 has 18 amino acids. The chain's CDR3 is CASSLTSGRVGLFDEQFF. The CDR3 DNA follows: TGTGCCAGCAGCTTGACTAGCGGGAGGGTCGGGTTGTTCGATGAGCAGTTCTTC.

The gene calls are TRBV18 and TRBJ2-1; 14 positions match TRBD2. The CDR3 loop spans 15 amino acids. CDR1 KGHSH and CDR2 LQKENI come from the germline V gene. The V segment lost 3 bases and the J segment 7 bases; nucleotides outside the gene matches: 2. The CDR3 reads CASSPGLAGANEQFF. CDR3 DNA: TGTGCCAGCTCACCGGGACTAGCGGGAGCAAATGAGCAGTTCTTC.

The chain uses TRBV5-6 and TRBJ2-5; 10 nucleotides agree with TRBD1. This CDR3 is built from 14 residues. J was trimmed by 5 bases and V by 4 bases; bases with no gene match: 5. CDR1 SGHDT and CDR2 YYEEEE come from the germline V gene. The CDR3 sequence is CASSRDRGLETQYF. In nucleotides, the CDR3 is TGTGCCAGCAGCAGAGACAGGGGGCTCGAGACCCAGTACTTC.

The chain's CDR3 is CASNSFLGDTEAFF. In DNA, the CDR3 is TGTGCCAGCAATTCCTTCCTCGGGGACACTGAAGCTTTCTTT. The rearrangement uses TRBV6-5 and TRBJ1-1; no definite D call. Trimming left V 7 bases short and J 3 bases short, with 15 bases between. This CDR3 has 14 amino acids. The germline V gene has CDR1 MNHEY and CDR2 SVGAGI.